These 21 T cell receptor beta chains were sequenced from one sample in a study of T-cell reconstitution after alpha-beta-depleted transplantation in children. Library preparation (for TCRbeta) was performed with unique molecular identifiers. From the PCR reads, TCRdb called clonotypes with MiXCR, one entry per CDR3 protein. The sample has 150,000 to 200,000 distinct CDR3 sequences, approximately 14% seen once. This material consisted of PBMCs from the stem cell graft donor, taken from the stem cell graft. Source of these receptors: a human donor who donated a stem cell graft to a child with acute lymphoblastic leukemia.

This clonotype was picked up a small number of times. The CDR3 loop reads CASSPGTSGRSHEQYF. The CDR3 nucleotides read TGCGCCAGCAGCCCGGGCACTAGCGGGAGGTCCCACGAGCAGTACTTC. This chain links TRBV5-1 with TRBJ2-7, with TRBD2 matching 12 bases. Germline lookup yields CDR1 SGHRS and CDR2 YFSETQ. J gave up 5 bases and V 4 bases, and 10 bases lay outside the gene matches. This CDR3 comprises 16 residues.

The sample holds many counts of this clonotype. The V and J genes are TRBV7-8 and TRBJ2-1, with TRBD2 matching over 8 bases. This CDR3 is 19 amino acids long. Germline assignment: CDR1 SGHVS and CDR2 FQNEAQ. Losses at the gene ends were 0 bases for V and 0 bases for J; bases not matched to a gene: 10. Here the CDR3 DNA reads TGTGCCAGCAGCTTAGCGAATCCTGGCCTAGCGGGCTCCTACAATGAGCAGTTCTTC. Protein product: CASSLANPGLAGSYNEQFF.

J is TRBJ1-1 and V is TRBV6-5, with D tentatively TRBD1 (6 bases). Trimming removed 4 bases at V and 4 bases at J, with 16 bases between. The CDR3 is made up of 15 amino acids. Germline CDR1 and CDR2: MNHEY and SVGAGI. CDR3 sequence: CASSLRGGLSTEAFF. In nucleotides, the CDR3 is TGTGCCAGCAGTTTGCGGGGGGGGCTGAGCACTGAAGCTTTCTTT.

The chain couples TRBV7-9 to TRBJ1-1; the D is unclear. The CDR3 runs 13 residues. Looked up from germline, CDR1 is SEHNR and CDR2 is FQNEAQ (reference sequence). V was shortened by 5 bases and J by 4 bases, with 11 bases between the two germline ends. CDR3 nucleotides: TGTGCCAGCAGCCCGGGGTTCCTCACTGAAGCTTTCTTT. This codes for CASSPGFLTEAFF.

This clonotype was observed at least ten times. The J gene is TRBJ1-4, the V gene TRBV5-1; D is unresolved. V dropped 4 bases and J dropped 7 bases, with 17 bases sitting between them. CDR3 length: 15 residues. CDR1 is SGHRS, CDR2 YFSETQ, per germline. The CDR3 sequence is CASSPQSPHGEKLFF. CDR3 nucleotides: TGCGCCAGCAGCCCGCAGAGCCCGCATGGTGAAAAACTGTTTTTT. Together with reference TRBV5-1 and TRBJ1-4, the CDR3 gives the full variable domain: KAGVTQTPRYLIKTRGQQVTLSCSPISGHRSVSWYQQTPGQGLQFLFEYFSETQRNKGNFPGRFSGRQFSNSRSEMNVSTLELGDSALYLCASSPQSPHGEKLFFGSGTQLSVL.

This clonotype was counted at least ten times. The rearrangement links TRBV11-3 to TRBJ1-2, with D possibly TRBD1 on 5 matching bases. Germline CDR1 and CDR2: SGHNT and YENEEA. V lost 2 bases and J 6 bases, leaving 10 bases between the germline ends. The CDR3 extends over 13 amino acids. The CDR3 bases are TGTGCCAGCAGCTTACAGGGTTCAGATGGCTACACCTTC. It yields the protein CASSLQGSDGYTF.

This clonotype has a count of ten or more. The V call is TRBV27, the J call TRBJ2-1, with 13 bases aligning to TRBD2. The V and J ends lost 6 bases and 1 base, in that order; junction bases with no gene match: 6. CDR1 and CDR2 from the germline V gene are MNHEY and SMNVEV (reference sequence). The CDR3 runs 17 residues. This CDR3 reads CASSHGTSGVSYNEQFF. CDR3 in DNA: TGTGCCAGCAGCCACGGGACTAGCGGGGTTTCCTACAATGAGCAGTTCTTC.

The chain combines TRBV11-2 with TRBJ2-1, with 7 bases fitting TRBD2. This CDR3 spans 17 amino acids. Looked up from germline, CDR1 is SGHAT and CDR2 is FQNNGV. Losses at the gene ends were 1 base for V and 4 bases for J; bases not matched to a gene: 10. The CDR3: CASSLVIRLADYNEQFF. CDR3 sequence (DNA): TGTGCCAGCAGCTTAGTAATCAGGCTAGCGGATTACAATGAGCAGTTCTTC.

At least ten counts were recorded for this clonotype. This rearrangement joins TRBV5-1 to TRBJ1-4; TRBD1 is a possible D gene (5 bases). Trimming stripped 6 bases from V and 2 bases from J, with 14 bases between. Germline values: CDR1 SGHRS, CDR2 YFSETQ. This CDR3 comprises 15 residues. The CDR3 is CASTPGRGTNEKLFF. CDR3 DNA sequence: TGCGCCAGCACCCCCGGGCGGGGCACTAATGAAAAACTGTTTTTT. Together with reference TRBV5-1 and TRBJ1-4, the CDR3 gives the full variable domain: KAGVTQTPRYLIKTRGQQVTLSCSPISGHRSVSWYQQTPGQGLQFLFEYFSETQRNKGNFPGRFSGRQFSNSRSEMNVSTLELGDSALYLCASTPGRGTNEKLFFGSGTQLSVL.

This clonotype was seen a single time. A much larger clone lies a single base off, so this may be a read error. DNA for the CDR3: TGTGCCACCAATCTGGGAGTAAGTGAGCAGTTCTTC. Protein product: CATNLGVSEQFF. The V gene is TRBV12-3 or TRBV12-4, the J gene TRBJ2-1; the D gene is possibly TRBD2 (5 bases). There are 12 residues in the CDR3. The germline V and J ends were trimmed by 10 bases and 9 bases, with 16 bases remaining between them.

The sample holds many counts of this clonotype. The rearrangement links TRBV5-1 to TRBJ1-1, with 10 bases fitting TRBD1. Trimming took 7 bases from V and 4 from J; bases not matched to a gene: 10. Germline loops: CDR1 SGHRS, CDR2 YFSETQ. The CDR3 is 15 residues long. The CDR3: CASGLTGGSGTEAFF. Here the CDR3 DNA reads TGCGCCAGCGGCCTGACAGGGGGCTCGGGCACTGAAGCTTTCTTT.

The chain employs TRBV20-1 and TRBJ2-2; 7 nucleotides agree with TRBD2. Germline V CDR1 and CDR2: DFQATT, SNEGSKA (reference sequence). This CDR3 region has 14 residues. The V and J ends lost 3 bases and 10 bases, in that order; junction bases with no gene match: 11. The CDR3 coding sequence is TGCAGTGCTAGCACGCGGGAGCGGTACCCGGAGCTGTTTTTT. Amino acid sequence: CSASTRERYPELFF.

The chain combines TRBV7-9 with TRBJ2-5; D perhaps matches TRBD2 (6 bases). The V end was cut by 2 bases, the J end by 5 bases, with 15 bases between. This CDR3 is built from 15 residues. Germline V gene sequence: CDR1 SEHNR, CDR2 FQNEAQ (reference sequence). DNA for the CDR3: TGTGCCAGCAGCTTAAATAGCGGCGAGGGGGAGACCCAGTACTTC. Translating gives CASSLNSGEGETQYF.

This clonotype was seen ten or more times. The gene calls are TRBV29-1 and TRBJ1-5; the match to TRBD1 covers 7 bases. V shed 4 bases, J shed 7 bases, and the junction held 13 bases outside the gene matches. The germline V gene encodes CDR1 SQVTM and CDR2 ANQGSEA. The CDR3 has 15 amino acids. The CDR3 spells CSVGRGSGRGQPQHF. The CDR3 DNA reads TGCAGCGTTGGCAGGGGGTCGGGTCGAGGGCAGCCCCAGCATTTT. Using reference TRBV29-1 and TRBJ1-5 for the parts outside the CDR3, the full variable domain is SAVISQKPSRDICQRGTSLTIQCQVDSQVTMMFWYRQQPGQSLTLIATANQGSEATYESGFVIDKFPISRPNLTFSTLTVSNMSPEDSSIYLCSVGRGSGRGQPQHFGDGTRLSIL.

Concerning this clonotype itself: A read error may produce the germline difference seen at one junction end. V is TRBV7-7 and J is TRBJ2-1, with D tentatively TRBD2 (5 bases). Germline loops: CDR1 SSHAT, CDR2 FNYEAQ (reference sequence). This CDR3 comprises 13 residues. The CDR3 is CASSLEGEGDQFF. The CDR3 region has the DNA TGTGCTAGCAGCCTCGAGGGTGAGGGTGACCAGTTCTTC. Filled out from reference TRBV7-7 and TRBJ2-1, the complete variable domain reads GAGVSQSPRYKVTKRGQDVTLRCDPISSHATLYWYQQALGQGPEFLTYFNYEAQPDKSGLPSDRFSAERPEGSISTLTIQRTEQRDSAMYRCASSLEGEGDQFFGPGTRLTVL.

This clonotype was recorded at least ten times. The chain combines TRBV5-1 with TRBJ2-1; D gene unclear. CDR1 and CDR2 from the germline V gene are SGHRS and YFSETQ. V was shortened by 1 base and J by 0 bases, with 11 bases between the two germline ends. The CDR3 loop spans 16 amino acids. The CDR3 is CASSLNSPLSYNEQFF. For the CDR3, the DNA is TGCGCCAGCAGCTTGAACAGCCCCCTCTCCTACAATGAGCAGTTCTTC.

This clonotype was found many times. The chain uses TRBV29-1 and TRBJ1-2, with TRBD1 matching over 7 bases. The CDR3 runs 14 residues. The germline CDR1 and CDR2 sequences are SQVTM and ANQGSEA. V was clipped by 3 bases and J by 7 bases; unmatched bases: 11. CDR3 sequence reads: CSVEWVTGKLGYTF. CDR3 DNA: TGCAGCGTTGAGTGGGTGACAGGGAAACTTGGCTACACCTTC. Full variable domain (remainder filled in from reference TRBV29-1 and TRBJ1-2): SAVISQKPSRDICQRGTSLTIQCQVDSQVTMMFWYRQQPGQSLTLIATANQGSEATYESGFVIDKFPISRPNLTFSTLTVSNMSPEDSSIYLCSVEWVTGKLGYTFGSGTRLTVV.

This clonotype was counted at least ten times. The V and J genes are TRBV20-1 and TRBJ1-5; D is possibly TRBD1 (5 bases). Per the germline V gene, CDR1 is DFQATT and CDR2 is SNEGSKA (reference sequence). This CDR3 region has 13 residues. The germline V and J ends were trimmed by 4 bases and 0 bases, with 7 bases remaining between them. The CDR3 loop is CSATQDSNQPQHF. CDR3 sequence (DNA): TGCAGTGCTACACAGGATAGCAATCAGCCCCAGCATTTT.

This clonotype was counted ten times or more. CDR3 nucleotide sequence: TGTGCCAGCAGTTACGACAGGGACATTTACAATGAGCAGTTCTTC. Translated, it gives CASSYDRDIYNEQFF. The chain has TRBV25-1 and TRBJ2-1, with TRBD1 matching over 7 bases. This CDR3 region has 15 residues. V lost 5 bases to trimming and J lost 4 bases; unmatched junction nucleotides: 8. Germline CDR1 and CDR2: MGHDK and SYGVNS.

This clonotype was recorded many times. The CDR3 spells CSAGPGTDSYGYTF. In DNA, the CDR3 is TGCAGTGCTGGCCCAGGGACCGACTCCTATGGCTACACCTTC. V usage is TRBV20-1 and J usage is TRBJ1-2; tentatively, D is TRBD1 (5 bases). CDR1 is DFQATT and CDR2 is SNEGSKA in the germline V gene (reference sequence). This CDR3 comprises 14 residues. V lost 5 bases to trimming and J lost 4 bases, with 17 bases between them.

This clonotype occurred a few times. The rearrangement links TRBV7-9 to TRBJ2-5, with D possibly TRBD2 on 5 matching bases. Trimming pared 2 bases from V and 1 base from J, leaving 11 bases between. Germline V gene data show CDR1 as SEHNR and CDR2 as FQNEAQ (reference sequence). The CDR3 extends over 15 amino acids. CDR3 sequence: CASSLKGGLQETQYF. CDR3 sequence (DNA): TGTGCCAGCAGCTTAAAAGGCGGGCTCCAAGAGACCCAGTACTTC.